Sequencing of this TCR beta chain was carried out in a study of shared clonotypes between healthy human individuals. Findings and limits, study-wide: Clonotype sharing across donors was expected to vary with sequencing depth.

The V end lost 6 bases, the J end lost 1 base, and 15 bases lay between the germline ends. Germline CDR1 is MNHNS and CDR2 is SASEGT. The CDR3 runs to 15 residues. A word on this clone: What it binds is unknown.

The authors ran the assay at deep level. Input per replicate PCR of unsorted PBMC was about 300 ng DNA, corresponding to 25,000 to 30,000 T cell genomes. The method was immunoSEQ multiplex PCR; TCRdb's version includes in-frame clones alone and lacks a portion of them. The table lists about half a million clones, 79% of them singletons. This TCR was sampled from a woman between 40 and 50 years old in good health. Some clones in this sample may be carry-over from other donors' samples. The rearrangement links TRBV6-1 to TRBJ1-2; a weak D match, TRBD1 (5 bases). Sequencing was done on a sample of PBMCs. The CDR3: CASRMGPAFNYGYTF. DNA of the CDR3: TGTGCCAGCAGGATGGGACCCGCATTTAACTATGGCTACACCTTC.